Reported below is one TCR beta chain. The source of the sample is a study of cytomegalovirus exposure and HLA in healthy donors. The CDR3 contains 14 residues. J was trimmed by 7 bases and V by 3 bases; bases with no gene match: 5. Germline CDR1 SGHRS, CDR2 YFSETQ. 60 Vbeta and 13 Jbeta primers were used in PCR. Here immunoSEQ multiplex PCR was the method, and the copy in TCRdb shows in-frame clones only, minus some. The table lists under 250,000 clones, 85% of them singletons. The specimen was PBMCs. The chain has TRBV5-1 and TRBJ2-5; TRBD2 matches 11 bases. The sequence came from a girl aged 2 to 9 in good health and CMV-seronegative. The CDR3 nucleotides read TGCGCCAGCAGCTCTAGCGGGGGGAAGGGGACCCAGTACTTC. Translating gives CASSSSGGKGTQYF.